This TCR beta chain was captured by sequencing in a study of shared clonotypes between healthy human individuals. The wider study: Plates per donor: three CD4 naive, three CD4 memory, two CD8 naive, one CD8 memory. Study-wide points: Sharing across four donors was seen in roughly 5% of naive CD4 clonotypes.

CD45RO-negative, CCR7-positively selected cells formed the naive CD8 fraction, excluding terminally differentiated effector memory CD45RA+ cells. The method was immunoSEQ multiplex PCR; TCRdb's version includes in-frame clones alone and lacks a portion of them. This table holds about 870,000 clones, 90% to 95% found once. A note on this clone: The target antigen is unknown. This sample includes further DNA sequences coding for the same CDR3.

The receptor's source is a man aged 30-40 years in good health. Sequenced: naive CD8+ T cells sorted from blood.

CDR3: CSVAGLSSYEQYF. The CDR3 region has the DNA TGCAGCGTTGCGGGGCTAAGCTCCTACGAGCAGTACTTC. The rearrangement joins TRBV29-1 to TRBJ2-7; D possibly uses TRBD1 or TRBD2 (5 bases each). CDR1 SQVTM and CDR2 ANQGSEA come from the germline V gene. V gave up 4 bases and J gave up 0 bases, with 10 bases separating them. The CDR3 totals 13 residues.